This T cell receptor beta chain was recorded in a study of blood T cell repertoires in COVID-19. Clones were read by immunoSEQ multiplex PCR, and TCRdb kept only the in-frame ones, dropping some. The table has around 73,000 clones, roughly four fifths seen once. The CDR3 length is 15 residues. This TCR was recovered from a human donor in a cohort sampled during active COVID-19. The gene calls are TRBV21-1 and TRBJ1-5; the table's D call of TRBD1 was not tested on the DNA. TRBV21-1 constitutes a pseudogene. Sequencing used peripheral blood. This chain's CDR3 is CASSKAYRVWQPQHF. CDR3 nucleotide sequence: TGTGCCAGCAGCAAAGCCTACAGAGTCTGGCAGCCCCAGCATTTT.